The source of this T cell receptor (beta chain) is a study of shared clonotypes between healthy human individuals. CDR3 size: 13 residues. The ends were cut back, 3 bases at V and 10 bases at J, with 14 bases in the middle. The germline gives CDR1 SGHRS, CDR2 YFSETQ. The repertoire was sequenced with immunoSEQ multiplex PCR; TCRdb's copy has only in-frame clones and lacks some. The repertoire holds about 1.5 million clones, 95% to 97% seen once, with approximately 1% in the top ten. This sequence originates from a man aged 25 to 40 in good health. Sequenced material: naive CD4+ T cells sorted from blood. Subset here: CD45RA+ positively selected. The V and J genes are TRBV5-1 and TRBJ2-1, with D tentatively TRBD2 (6 bases). The CDR3 DNA reads as TGCGCCAGCAGCTCCGGACTAAGTGGAGAGCAGTTCTTC. It yields the protein CASSSGLSGEQFF.